This paragraph reports one T cell receptor (beta chain). Its antigen is not identified. RNA was extracted and reverse transcribed into cDNA as the sequencing template. The method was immunoSEQ multiplex PCR; TCRdb's version includes in-frame clones alone and lacks a portion of them. The table lists 150,000 to 250,000 clones, around 56% of them singletons. This sample stems from a study of CD8+ T cells in alopecia areata. Background on the study: Patients in the study were on tofacitinib for 6 to 18 months, then off it for 6 months.

J gave up 6 bases and V 9 bases, and 10 bases lay outside the gene matches. The CDR3 is 15 residues long. Per the germline V gene, CDR1 is SNHLY and CDR2 is FYNNEI. Study-wide findings and caveats: Normal-skin resident alphabeta T cells also appear among scalp sample sequences.

Regarding treatment: oral pan-JAK inhibitor, 5-10 mg twice daily. The material sequenced was CD4+ T cells sorted from blood, taken at week 4, from a patient treated with tofacitinib. The source is a human donor with alopecia areata. V gene TRBV2 combines with J gene TRBJ2-2; TRBD1 aligns across 10 bases. CDR3 region: CASHTGTGEAGELFF. In DNA form, the CDR3 reads TGTGCCAGTCACACAGGGACAGGGGAAGCCGGGGAGCTGTTTTTT.